This T cell receptor (beta chain) emerged from a study of CD4 T cells in relation to SARS-CoV-2 and coronaviruses. Study overall: The HLA restriction of the shared crossreactive spike epitopes was mapped.

Comments on this clone: Its target is unknown.

Libraries were prepared by immunoSEQ multiplex PCR; TCRdb keeps only in-frame clonotypes and omits some of them. This table has some 65,000 clones, around 86% appearing once. CD4+ T cells from unexposed donors were obtained before the COVID-19 pandemic (2011-2018). Broader study findings: This crossreactivity analysis covered spike protein alone, no other viral proteins.

The material sequenced was memory CD4+ T cells from PBMCs. The sequence was collected from a human donor in good health.

The DNA for the CDR3 is TGTGCCAGCAGCCAAGGGCATACAGGGACTAATGAAAAACTGTTTTTT. It encodes CASSQGHTGTNEKLFF. The rearrangement joins TRBV4-2 to TRBJ1-4, with D tentatively TRBD1 (6 bases). Looked up from germline, CDR1 is LGHNA and CDR2 is YNFKEQ. V lost 1 base, J lost 2 bases, and 11 bases lay in between. The CDR3 length is 16 residues.